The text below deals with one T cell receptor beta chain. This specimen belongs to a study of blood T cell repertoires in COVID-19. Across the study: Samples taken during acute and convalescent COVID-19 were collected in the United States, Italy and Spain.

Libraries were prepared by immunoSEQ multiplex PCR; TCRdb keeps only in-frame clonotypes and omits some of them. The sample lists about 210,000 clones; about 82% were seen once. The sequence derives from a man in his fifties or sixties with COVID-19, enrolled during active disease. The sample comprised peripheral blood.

The CDR3: CASILTGRANTEAFF. The CDR3 nucleotides are TGTGCCAGCATCCTGACAGGGCGCGCAAACACTGAAGCTTTCTTT. This sequence joins TRBV6-5 and TRBJ1-1; TRBD1 agrees at 7 bases. V dropped 7 bases and J dropped 2; count of bases not matched to a gene: 10. Germline CDR1 is MNHEY and CDR2 is SVGAGI. This CDR3 has 15 amino acids.